The 20 T cell receptor beta chains below were found in one sample sequenced in a study of tissue T cells after allogeneic stem cell transplantation. Clones were read by immunoSEQ multiplex PCR, and TCRdb kept only the in-frame ones, dropping some. The profile shows 40,000 to 60,000 clones, around 67% of them singletons. Sequencing was carried out using sorted cells pooled from one or two spleens. These receptors were taken from a pool of C57BL/6 mice in good health.

Regarding this clone: Mouse names are used for the genes. The sequenced fragment ends 1 residue before the CDR3 boundary, so the rest is inferred from the germline J gene. V gene TRBV1 combines with J gene TRBJ2-4; D possibly corresponds to TRBD1 (5 bases). The CDR3 length is 12 residues. Trimming took off 4 bases at V and 6 bases at J, with 8 bases between the two ends. Germline V lookup: CDR1 NSQYPW, CDR2 LRSPGD (reference sequence). This CDR3 reads CTCSEAGNTLYF. The covered CDR3 bases are TGCACCTGCAGTGAGGCAGGGAACACCTTGTAC.

Concerning this clone: Each gene name is a mouse one. The read falls 1 residue short of the CDR3 end, and the missing part is taken from the germline J gene. The J gene is TRBJ2-2, the V gene TRBV13-1, with 12 positions matching TRBD2. V trimming: 3 bases; J trimming: 3 bases; junction bases outside the gene matches: 3. This CDR3 has 16 residues. The germline CDR1 and CDR2 sequences are NSHNY and SYGAGN. CDR3 bases read: TGTGCCAGCAGTGGGGGACTGGGGGGAGACACCGGGCAGCTCTAC. Its protein product is CASSGGLGGDTGQLY. The full CDR3 protein reads CASSGGLGGDTGQLYF.

As for this clone: Gene names denote mouse genes. The missing CDR3 end, 1 residue past where the read stops, is filled in from the germline J gene. The V call is TRBV20, the J call TRBJ2-1; no firm D call. The CDR3 has 12 residues. Trimming pared 0 bases from V and 3 bases from J, leaving 3 bases between. From germline, CDR1 is GFQATS and CDR2 STVNSAI. Partial CDR3 DNA: TGTGGTGCTAGGGACATCTATGCTGAGCAGTTC. It is translated as CGARDIYAEQF. The whole CDR3 region reads CGARDIYAEQFF.

Comments on this clone: Gene names denote mouse genes. The sequence runs out 1 residue before the end of the CDR3; the remainder is reconstructed from the germline J gene. The J gene is TRBJ2-2, the V gene TRBV24, with TRBD2 matching over 10 bases. V dropped 1 base and J dropped 0; count of bases not matched to a gene: 2. CDR3 size: 17 residues. Germline CDR1 and CDR2: KGHTA and FRNEEI. CDR3 DNA (partial): TGTGCCAGCAGTCTGTTGACTGGGGGGACAAACACCGGGCAGCTCTAC. Its protein product is CASSLLTGGTNTGQLY. The whole CDR3 sequence is CASSLLTGGTNTGQLYF.

Regarding this clone: Each gene name is a mouse one. The observed sequence ends 1 residue before the CDR3 terminus, with the missing tail filled in from the germline J gene. The chain carries TRBV13-2 and TRBJ2-1; D is possibly TRBD1 or TRBD2 (5 bases each). CDR1 is NNHNN, CDR2 SYGAGS, per germline (reference sequence). V was shortened by 2 bases and J by 1 base, with 7 bases between the two germline ends. The CDR3 is 14 residues long. The CDR3 DNA, read in part, is TGTGCCAGCGGTGAGCGGGGGAACTATGCTGAGCAGTTC. It specifies CASGERGNYAEQF. The CDR3 in full is CASGERGNYAEQFF.

In regard to this clone: The genes and germline here are from mouse. The CDR3 end lies 1 residue beyond the end of the read and is filled in from the germline J gene. The chain is built from TRBV13-2 and TRBJ2-1; 10 bases agree with TRBD2. The ends lost 6 bases at V and 7 bases at J; junction bases unmatched: 7. The CDR3 is 14 amino acids. The V gene's germline CDR1 is NNHNN and CDR2 SYGAGS (reference sequence). CDR3 DNA (partial): TGTGCCAGCGTCCTGGGGGGGCGCGGGGCTGAGCAGTTC. Amino acid sequence: CASVLGGRGAEQF. In full, the CDR3 is CASVLGGRGAEQFF.

On this clone: One end of the junction is discordant with germline, which a read error may explain. Gene names are mouse gene names. The CDR3 goes on 1 residue after the read ends, and that part is filled in from the germline J gene. The chain uses TRBV20 and TRBJ2-4; TRBD1 agrees at 10 bases. This CDR3 has 14 amino acids. Germline V lookup: CDR1 GFQATS, CDR2 STVNSAI. CDR3 bases read: TGTGGTGCTTGGGACAGGGGCGGTCAAAACACCTTGTAC. It specifies CGAWDRGGQNTLY. The full-length CDR3 reads as CGAWDRGGQNTLYF.

Points on this clone: All gene names here are mouse names. The read terminates 1 residue before the CDR3 end, so the remaining end is supplied by the germline J gene. V and J are TRBV2 and TRBJ2-2, with TRBD2 matching over 7 bases. Trimming cost V 0 bases and J 0 bases; bases outside gene matches: 1. Germline loops: CDR1 LGHNA, CDR2 YSYQKL. The CDR3 consists of 16 residues. Incomplete CDR3 DNA: TGTGCCAGCAGCCAAGACGGGGGGGCAAACACCGGGCAGCTCTAC. Translation gives CASSQDGGANTGQLY. The entire CDR3 is CASSQDGGANTGQLYF. Full variable domain (remainder filled in from reference TRBV2 and TRBJ2-2): DPKIIQKPKYLVAVTGSEKILICEQYLGHNAMYWYRQSAKKPLEFMFSYSYQKLMDNQTASSRFQPQSSKKNHLDLQITALKPDDSATYFCASSQDGGANTGQLYFGEGSKLTVL.

As to this clone: Mouse names are used for the genes. The CDR3 end is not reached by the read, which stops 1 residue before it; the germline J gene fills it in. This chain uses TRBV31 with TRBJ2-4; D gene uncertain. Germline CDR1 GKSSPN, CDR2 SITVG. Trimming took 1 base from V and 0 from J, leaving 8 bases between them. The CDR3 spans 14 residues. The CDR3 bases that were read are TGTGCCTGGAGTCCCGACAAAAGTCAAAACACCTTGTAC. Amino acids: CAWSPDKSQNTLY. The entire CDR3 is CAWSPDKSQNTLYF.

In regard to this clone: The germline and genes are mouse ones. The read terminates 1 residue before the CDR3 end, so the remaining end is supplied by the germline J gene. This chain links TRBV19 with TRBJ1-1; D is unresolved. The CDR3 contains 11 residues. Germline assignment: CDR1 FNHDT and CDR2 SITEND (reference sequence). The V and J ends lost 5 bases and 1 base respectively, with 3 bases between them. Partial CDR3 DNA: TGTGCCAGCAGGAGGAACACAGAAGTCTTC. Amino acids: CASRRNTEVF. The full-length CDR3 reads as CASRRNTEVFF.

This clone occurred once. Genes and germline are mouse. The same CDR3 arises from other DNA sequences in this sample as well. CDR3: CASGGGSQNTLYF. CDR3 DNA (partial): TGTGCCAGCGGTGGTGGCAGTCAAAACACCTTGTAC. This chain links TRBV13-2 with TRBJ2-4; no firm D call. Read data end 1 residue before the CDR3 end; the end is taken from the germline J gene. CDR1 is NNHNN, CDR2 SYGAGS, per germline (reference sequence). The CDR3 has 13 amino acids. Trimming stripped 3 bases from V and 0 bases from J, with 5 bases between.

In the case of this clone: These gene names are mouse names. The read terminates 1 residue ahead of where the CDR3 ends, so the germline J gene completes it. V and J are TRBV1 and TRBJ1-6; D might be TRBD1 (5 bases). TRBJ1-6 is an open reading frame, and its role is uncertain. This CDR3 region has 14 residues. Trimming took off 1 base at V and 10 bases at J, with 11 bases between the two ends. Germline V gene lookup returns CDR1 NSQYPW and CDR2 LRSPGD (reference sequence). The CDR3 bases that were read are TGCACCTGCAGTGCAGTCAGGGAAGGATCGCCCCTCTAC. This encodes CTCSAVREGSPLY. The entire CDR3 reads CTCSAVREGSPLYF.

In the case of this clone: The gene names here belong to mouse. The same CDR3 can be traced to other DNA sequences in this sample. This CDR3 reads CASGDAGSSGNTLYF. The part of the CDR3 DNA that was read is TGTGCCAGCGGTGATGCGGGCAGTTCTGGAAATACGCTCTAT. This chain uses TRBV13-2 with TRBJ1-3; D is unclear. The read falls 1 residue short of the CDR3 end, and the missing part is taken from the germline J gene. CDR3 length: 15 residues. Trimming pared 0 bases from V and 0 bases from J, leaving 7 bases between. Germline V CDR1 and CDR2: NNHNN, SYGAGS (reference sequence).

Comments on this clone: Gene and germline names: mouse. The CDR3 goes on 1 residue after the read ends, and that part is filled in from the germline J gene. The rearrangement joins TRBV13-1 to TRBJ1-4; tentatively, D is TRBD1 (6 bases). V was shortened by 3 bases and J by 0 bases, with 15 bases between the two germline ends. Per the germline V gene, CDR1 is NSHNY and CDR2 is SYGAGN. The length of the CDR3 is 17 residues. The CDR3 sequence is CASSGPGHLISNERLFF. CDR3 DNA (partial): TGTGCCAGCAGTGGTCCGGGACACCTTATTTCCAACGAAAGATTATTT.

On this clone: The gene names here belong to mouse. The read finishes 1 residue shy of the CDR3 end, and the germline J gene is used to complete it. The V gene is TRBV2, the J gene TRBJ2-1; 10 bases are shared with TRBD1. V lost 3 bases, J lost 3 bases, and 2 bases stayed unmatched. Germline V CDR1 and CDR2: LGHNA, YSYQKL. This CDR3 is built from 15 residues. This CDR3 is CASSHGQGGYAEQFF. The sequenced part of the CDR3 DNA is TGTGCCAGCAGCCACGGACAGGGGGGCTATGCTGAGCAGTTC.

As concerns this clone: The germline and genes are mouse ones. Read sequence stops 1 residue before the CDR3 end, and the germline J gene provides the missing end. The rearrangement joins TRBV13-1 to TRBJ2-5, with a possible D match to TRBD1 (5 bases). This CDR3 comprises 13 residues. Germline CDR1 and CDR2: NSHNY and SYGAGN. The V gene lost 3 bases and the J gene lost 2 bases, with 7 bases spanning the gap. The CDR3 bases that were read are TGTGCCAGCAGTGGCAGGGCCCAAGACACCCAGTAC. It encodes CASSGRAQDTQY. The CDR3 as a whole reads CASSGRAQDTQYF.

Of note for this clone: Gene names are the mouse ones. The CDR3 end is not reached by the read, which stops 1 residue before it; the germline J gene fills it in. This rearrangement joins TRBV13-2 to TRBJ1-2, with D perhaps matching TRBD1 (5 bases). Trimming shortened V by 0 bases and J by 3 bases, and 9 bases separated the two germline ends. Per germline, CDR1 NNHNN and CDR2 SYGAGS (reference sequence). The CDR3 totals 14 residues. The sequenced CDR3 bases are TGTGCCAGCGGTGATGTGGGGGAGGACTCCGACTACACC. Residues: CASGDVGEDSDYT. The CDR3 as a whole reads CASGDVGEDSDYTF.

Details on this clone: The junction does not match germline at one end; this may be a read error. Genes and germline come from the mouse. The missing CDR3 end, 1 residue past where the read stops, is filled in from the germline J gene. The J gene is TRBJ2-5, the V gene TRBV1; 7 bases fit TRBD2. Germline V CDR1 and CDR2: NSQYPW, LRSPGD (reference sequence). The length of the CDR3 is 12 residues. CDR3 DNA, as far as it was read: TGCACCTGCAGTTCAGATGGGGGGAACCAGTAC. Protein sequence: CTCSSDGGNQY. The CDR3 as a whole reads CTCSSDGGNQYF.

Remarks on this clone: Gene names and germline refer to mouse. The read ends 1 residue shy of where the CDR3 ends; the end is completed using the germline J gene. The V and J genes are TRBV29 and TRBJ2-4; 9 nucleotides match TRBD1. CDR1 and CDR2 from the germline V gene are MSHET and SYDVDS. There are 14 residues in the CDR3. Trimming cost V 6 bases and J 1 base; bases outside gene matches: 2. The covered CDR3 bases are TGTGCTAGCAGACAGGGGGCTGGTCAAAACACCTTGTAC. This encodes CASRQGAGQNTLY. The entire CDR3 is CASRQGAGQNTLYF.

In the case of this clone: Mouse germline and gene names are used. The read comes to an end 1 residue before the CDR3 does, leaving the germline J gene to fill in the end. The chain has TRBV26 and TRBJ2-4; D gene unclear. Per germline, CDR1 KGHPV and CDR2 FQNQEV (reference sequence). The length of the CDR3 is 13 residues. With 3 bases removed from V and 0 bases from J, the gap between germline ends came to 4 bases. The covered CDR3 bases are TGTGCCAGCAGTCTCAATAGTCAAAACACCTTGTAC. Translation gives CASSLNSQNTLY. The entire CDR3 is CASSLNSQNTLYF.